Below, 23 T cell receptor beta chains from the same sample are listed, as sequenced in a study of radiotherapy plus CTLA-4 blockade in lung cancer (dated by TCRdb to between 2017 and 2018). The library was produced with the immunoSEQ multiplex PCR assay. As stored in TCRdb, this immuneACCESS dataset retains in-frame rearrangements with V and J assigned. A fraction of the clones does not appear; measured against another copy, unresolved V genes explain less than half of the discrepancy, and the remainder lacks a known reason. The sample data list roughly 50,000 clones, and roughly 88% of these were observed just once. The ten biggest clones cover 6% to 8% of the sample. This specimen consisted of peripheral blood, obtained from a patient treated with radiotherapy plus ipilimumab. Every receptor here comes from a human donor with non-small cell lung cancer whose response to radiotherapy plus ipilimumab could not be evaluated.

This clone was picked up a small number of times. The chain has TRBV6-1 and TRBJ2-7; 7 bases align to TRBD1. CDR1 is MNHNS, CDR2 SASEGT, per germline. This CDR3 contains 14 residues. The V and J ends lost 6 bases and 1 base, in that order; junction bases with no gene match: 6. CDR3: CASSLGQASYEQYF. CDR3 DNA: TGTGCCAGCAGCCTAGGACAGGCGTCCTACGAGCAGTACTTC.

The CDR3 reads CASSQAFPGNQPQHF. Written as DNA, the CDR3 is TGCGCCAGCAGCCAAGCGTTTCCGGGCAATCAGCCCCAGCATTTT. The chain recombines TRBV4-3 with TRBJ1-5; D is ambiguous. The CDR3 sequence is 15 residues long. CDR1 is LGHNA and CDR2 is YSLEER in the germline V gene. V was clipped by 1 base and J by 2 bases, with 9 bases between them.

In regard to this clone: This CDR3 fails to terminate in the conserved phenylalanine or tryptophan, so it likely reflects a read error. V usage is TRBV28 and J usage is TRBJ1-2, with D perhaps matching TRBD1 (6 bases). Trimming removed 4 bases at V and 4 bases at J, with 13 bases between. The CDR3 extends over 14 amino acids. Per the germline V gene, CDR1 is MDHEN and CDR2 is SYDVKM. The CDR3 sequence: CASSWGGFSYGYTL. As DNA, the CDR3 is TGTGCCAGCAGTTGGGGGGGCTTTAGCTATGGCTACACCCTC.

The chain employs TRBV7-9 and TRBJ1-2; no reliable D call. The germline V gene encodes CDR1 SEHNR and CDR2 FQNEAQ (reference sequence). The CDR3 extends over 12 amino acids. With 0 bases removed from V and 8 bases from J, the gap between germline ends came to 7 bases. CDR3 sequence (DNA): TGTGCCAGCAGCTTAGCGAACAGCGGCTACACCTTC. Translating it yields CASSLANSGYTF.

The rearrangement uses TRBV6-5 and TRBJ2-7; 7 nucleotides match TRBD1. V was pared by 5 bases and J by 2 bases, with 9 bases of the junction left unmatched. In germline, CDR1 is MNHEY, CDR2 SVGAGI. CDR3 length: 15 residues. The CDR3 DNA follows: TGTGCCAGCAGTCCACGACAGGGCCTCCCCTACGAGCAGTACTTC. Its protein product is CASSPRQGLPYEQYF.

The chain has TRBV12-5 and TRBJ1-1; no firm D call. Germline CDR1 LGHNT, CDR2 FRNRAP. Trimming pared 2 bases from V and 3 bases from J, leaving 13 bases between. The CDR3 extends over 15 amino acids. CDR3 region: CASGLISSGDTEAFF. The CDR3 DNA is TGTGCTAGTGGTTTGATATCGTCAGGTGACACTGAAGCTTTCTTT. Combining the CDR3 with reference TRBV12-5 and TRBJ1-1 gives the whole variable domain DARVTQTPRHKVTEMGQEVTMRCQPILGHNTVFWYRQTMMQGLELLAYFRNRAPLDDSGMPKDRFSAEMPDATLATLKIQPSEPRDSAVYFCASGLISSGDTEAFFGQGTRLTVV.

The genes are TRBV7-8 and TRBJ1-1; no firm D call. Germline lookup yields CDR1 SGHVS and CDR2 FQNEAQ. V lost 0 bases, J lost 1 base, and 6 bases lay in between. CDR3 size: 14 residues. The CDR3 region has the DNA TGTGCCAGCAGCTTAGCCAAGCAGAACACTGAAGCTTTCTTT. The encoded protein is CASSLAKQNTEAFF.

The V gene is TRBV10-3, the J gene TRBJ2-1; 7 bases line up with TRBD2. V shed 10 bases and J 4 bases; nucleotides not matched to a gene: 10. The length of the CDR3 is 14 residues. Germline V gene lookup returns CDR1 ENHRY and CDR2 SYGVKD. CDR3 nucleotides: TGTGCCAGCCTCCCCGGCGGGGGATACAATGAGCAGTTCTTC. This sequence encodes CASLPGGGYNEQFF.

This clone appeared a few times. The V call is TRBV7-6, the J call TRBJ2-5, with D possibly TRBD1 on 8 matching bases. V gave up 5 bases and J gave up 4 bases, with 23 bases separating them. The CDR3 is made up of 17 amino acids. CDR1 SGHVS and CDR2 FNYEAQ come from the germline V gene. The CDR3 nucleotides are TGTGCCAGCAGCCCCCGGGGGGCAGGGGGCGTGAGAGAGACCCAGTACTTC. This translates into CASSPRGAGGVRETQYF.

The chain links TRBV7-6 to TRBJ1-2; 9 nucleotides agree with TRBD1. The CDR3 sequence is 15 residues long. V gave up 4 bases and J gave up 3 bases; unmatched junction bases: 6. Per the germline V gene, CDR1 is SGHVS and CDR2 is FNYEAQ. The CDR3 region has the DNA TGTGCCAGCAGCTCAGGACAGGGGACTGACTATGGCTACACCTTC. This translates into CASSSGQGTDYGYTF.

CDR3 amino acids: CASSRGTGPYEQYF. The CDR3 DNA reads as TGTGCCAGCAGCCGCGGGACAGGTCCCTACGAGCAGTACTTC. This rearrangement joins TRBV11-2 to TRBJ2-7, with TRBD1 matching over 8 bases. Trimming removed 5 bases from V and 2 bases from J; junction bases left unmatched: 5. The CDR3 length is 14 residues. CDR1 and CDR2 from the germline V gene are SGHAT and FQNNGV.

The chain couples TRBV27 to TRBJ2-6; D is possibly TRBD1 (6 bases). V was trimmed by 6 bases and J by 2 bases, leaving 11 bases between them. The germline CDR1 and CDR2 sequences are MNHEY and SMNVEV (reference sequence). The length of the CDR3 is 15 residues. The CDR3 sequence: CASRGYRAGANVLTF. The CDR3 nucleotides are TGTGCCAGCAGGGGCTACAGGGCTGGGGCCAACGTCCTGACTTTC. Full variable domain (outside the CDR3, taken from reference TRBV27 and TRBJ2-6): EAQVTQNPRYLITVTGKKLTVTCSQNMNHEYMSWYRQDPGLGLRQIYYSMNVEVTDKGDVPEGYKVSRKEKRNFPLILESPSPNQTSLYFCASRGYRAGANVLTFGAGSRLTVL.

V gene TRBV5-1 combines with J gene TRBJ2-3; 8 bases agree with TRBD2. This CDR3 contains 14 residues. J gave up 2 bases and V 5 bases, and 4 bases lay outside the gene matches. CDR1 SGHRS and CDR2 YFSETQ come from the germline V gene. CDR3 sequence reads: CASRRLAPTDTQYF. For the CDR3, the DNA is TGCGCCAGCAGGAGACTAGCGCCCACAGATACGCAGTATTTT. Together with reference TRBV5-1 and TRBJ2-3, the CDR3 gives the full variable domain: KAGVTQTPRYLIKTRGQQVTLSCSPISGHRSVSWYQQTPGQGLQFLFEYFSETQRNKGNFPGRFSGRQFSNSRSEMNVSTLELGDSALYLCASRRLAPTDTQYFGPGTRLTVL.

This rearrangement joins TRBV25-1 to TRBJ1-1; possibly TRBD1 for D (5 bases). V dropped 3 bases and J dropped 5 bases, with 16 bases sitting between them. The CDR3 extends over 15 amino acids. CDR1 is MGHDK, CDR2 SYGVNS, per germline. In DNA form, the CDR3 reads TGTGCCAGCAGTGACACCTGGACAAGGGCAACTGAAGCTTTCTTT. Amino acid sequence: CASSDTWTRATEAFF.

As to this clone: The identical CDR3 is also encoded by other nucleotide sequences in the sample. The CDR3 here is CASSEGRGEQYF. The CDR3 nucleotides read TGTGCCAGCAGTGAGGGGAGGGGCGAGCAGTACTTC. The chain uses TRBV2 and TRBJ2-7; 7 bases are shared with TRBD2. This CDR3 is built from 12 residues. The germline CDR1 and CDR2 sequences are SNHLY and FYNNEI. J was trimmed by 6 bases and V by 3 bases; bases with no gene match: 2.

The J gene is TRBJ2-2, the V gene TRBV11-2, with 14 nucleotides matching TRBD2. V gave up 2 bases and J gave up 8 bases; unmatched junction bases: 7. The germline gives CDR1 SGHAT, CDR2 FQNNGV. The CDR3 extends over 17 amino acids. CDR3 region: CASSLTGTSGSLGELFF. The CDR3 DNA sequence: TGTGCCAGCAGCTTAACGGGGACTAGCGGGAGTCTGGGGGAGCTGTTTTTT. Based on the CDR3 plus reference TRBV11-2 and TRBJ2-2, the full variable domain is EAGVAQSPRYKIIEKRQSVAFWCNPISGHATLYWYQQILGQGPKLLIQFQNNGVVDDSQLPKDRFSAERLKGVDSTLKIQPAKLEDSAVYLCASSLTGTSGSLGELFFGEGSRLTVL.

V is TRBV14 and J is TRBJ2-5, with D possibly TRBD2 on 6 matching bases. The CDR3 sequence is 15 residues long. In germline, CDR1 is SGHDN, CDR2 FVKESK. V was cut by 0 bases and J by 7 bases, with 15 bases left in between. CDR3 residues: CASSQELAAEGTQYF. DNA for the CDR3: TGTGCCAGCAGCCAAGAATTGGCGGCGGAGGGGACCCAGTACTTC.

The gene calls are TRBV6-1 and TRBJ1-2; D uncertain. The CDR3 consists of 15 residues. CDR1 MNHNS and CDR2 SASEGT come from the germline V gene. V gave up 6 bases and J gave up 2 bases, with 16 bases separating them. The CDR3 region has the DNA TGTGCCAGCAGCCCTTCGTCCCAGGCCAACTATGGCTACACCTTC. It is translated as CASSPSSQANYGYTF.

This clone appeared a few times. This chain links TRBV10-3 with TRBJ2-4; weak D call: TRBD2 (6 bases). The V gene lost 5 bases and the J gene lost 5 bases, with 7 bases spanning the gap. Germline V gene sequence: CDR1 ENHRY, CDR2 SYGVKD. The CDR3 is 12 amino acids. CDR3 loop: CAISSGENIQYF. CDR3 bases: TGTGCCATCAGTTCGGGGGAAAACATTCAGTACTTC.

This chain uses TRBV11-3 with TRBJ2-1; 11 bases align to TRBD2. Germline V gene data show CDR1 as SGHNT and CDR2 as YENEEA. Trimming took 8 bases from V and 6 from J; bases not matched to a gene: 3. The CDR3 has 13 residues. CDR3 in amino acids: CASSSGGPNEQFF. The CDR3 bases are TGTGCCAGCTCTAGCGGGGGGCCCAATGAGCAGTTCTTC.

The chain joins TRBV30 to TRBJ1-1, with D maybe TRBD1 (5 bases). Deletions cut 7 bases from V and 8 bases from J, with 20 bases between. Germline lookup yields CDR1 GTSNPN and CDR2 SVGIG (reference sequence). The CDR3 extends over 13 amino acids. CDR3 coding DNA: TGTGCCTCCTCAAATTGGGGCAGAGCAGAAGCTTTCTTT. Its protein product is CASSNWGRAEAFF.

V usage is TRBV7-2 and J usage is TRBJ1-4; 7 bases fit TRBD1. CDR1 and CDR2 (germline): SGHTA, FQGNSA. J gave up 7 bases and V 0 bases, and 5 bases lay outside the gene matches. The CDR3 runs to 15 residues. For the CDR3, the DNA is TGTGCCAGCAGCTTAGCGGGGAGACAGGGTGAAAAACTGTTTTTT. Translated: CASSLAGRQGEKLFF.

The chain recombines TRBV15 with TRBJ1-1, with D uncertain. Trimming removed 8 bases from V and 8 bases from J, with 12 bases in between. Per germline, CDR1 LNHNV and CDR2 YYDKDF (reference sequence). The length of the CDR3 is 11 residues. CDR3: CATASFGEAFF. The CDR3 region has the DNA TGTGCCACCGCAAGTTTCGGGGAAGCTTTCTTT.